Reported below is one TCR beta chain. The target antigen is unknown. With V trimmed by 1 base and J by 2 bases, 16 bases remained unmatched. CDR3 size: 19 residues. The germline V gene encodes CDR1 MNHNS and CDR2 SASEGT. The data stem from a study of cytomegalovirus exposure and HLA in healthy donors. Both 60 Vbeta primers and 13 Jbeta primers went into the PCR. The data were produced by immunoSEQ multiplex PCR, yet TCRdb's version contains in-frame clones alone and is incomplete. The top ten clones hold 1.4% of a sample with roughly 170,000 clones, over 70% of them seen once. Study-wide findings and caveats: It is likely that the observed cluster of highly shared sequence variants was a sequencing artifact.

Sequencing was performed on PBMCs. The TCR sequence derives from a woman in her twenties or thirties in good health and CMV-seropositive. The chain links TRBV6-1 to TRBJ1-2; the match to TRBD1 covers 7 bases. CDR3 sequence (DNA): TGTGCCAGCAGTGAAGGGCCCGGGACAGTCACCCGGGCGAACTATGGCTACACCTTC. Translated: CASSEGPGTVTRANYGYTF.